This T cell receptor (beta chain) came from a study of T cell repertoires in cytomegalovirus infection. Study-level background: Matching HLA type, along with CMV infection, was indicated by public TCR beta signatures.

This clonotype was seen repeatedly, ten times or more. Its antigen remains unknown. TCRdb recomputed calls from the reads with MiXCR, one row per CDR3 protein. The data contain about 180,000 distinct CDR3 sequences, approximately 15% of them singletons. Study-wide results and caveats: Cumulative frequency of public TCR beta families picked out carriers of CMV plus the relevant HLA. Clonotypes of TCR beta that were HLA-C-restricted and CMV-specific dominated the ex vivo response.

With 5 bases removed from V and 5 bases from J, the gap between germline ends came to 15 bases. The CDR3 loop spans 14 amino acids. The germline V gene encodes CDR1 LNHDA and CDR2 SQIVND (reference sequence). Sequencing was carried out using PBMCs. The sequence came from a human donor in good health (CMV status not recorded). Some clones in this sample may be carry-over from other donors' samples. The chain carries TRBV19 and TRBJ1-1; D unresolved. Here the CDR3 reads CASSYGPAGTEAFF. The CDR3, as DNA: TGTGCCAGTAGTTACGGACCCGCGGGGACTGAAGCTTTCTTT.